The 17 T cell receptor beta chains below were found in one sample sequenced in a study of blood T cell repertoires in COVID-19. This table comes from immunoSEQ multiplex PCR, and its TCRdb copy is limited to in-frame clones, with some not included. The sample lists 190,000 or so clones; 75% to 90% were seen once. The source material was PBMCs or T cells enriched from blood (not recorded which). Receptor source: a young woman who had recovered from COVID-19.

In its sample, this clone was seen a few times. Possible read error: a much larger clone is one base away. Other DNA variants within this sample encode the same CDR3. This chain joins TRBV27 and TRBJ1-1; D is perhaps TRBD1 (5 bases). The CDR3 runs to 14 residues. V was cut by 1 base and J by 1 base, with 7 bases left in between. Looked up from germline, CDR1 is MNHEY and CDR2 is SMNVEV (reference sequence). CDR3 protein: CASSLFQGNTEAFF. The DNA of the CDR3 is TGTGCCAGCAGTTTATTTCAGGGGAACACTGAAGCTTTCTTT.

This chain uses TRBV4-2 with TRBJ1-1; D is unresolved. The germline gives CDR1 LGHNA, CDR2 YNFKEQ. This CDR3 is 14 amino acids long. Trimming took off 0 bases at V and 3 bases at J, with 8 bases between the two ends. This CDR3 is CASSQDVRDTEAFF. The CDR3 coding sequence is TGTGCCAGCAGCCAAGATGTGAGGGACACTGAAGCTTTCTTT.

V and J are TRBV6-1 and TRBJ1-4; 9 bases match TRBD1. The CDR3 has 15 residues. Per germline, CDR1 MNHNS and CDR2 SASEGT. With V trimmed by 2 bases and J by 6 bases, 4 bases remained unmatched. The CDR3 is CASSEQRDRDEKLFF. The CDR3 coding sequence is TGTGCCAGCAGTGAACAACGGGACAGGGATGAAAAACTGTTTTTT.

V is TRBV6-6 and J is TRBJ1-1; D gene ambiguous. The CDR3 runs 13 residues. The germline gives CDR1 MNHNY, CDR2 SVGAGI (reference sequence). Trimming cost V 6 bases and J 3 bases, with 11 bases left between them. The CDR3 protein is CASSPVAHTEAFF. CDR3 bases: TGTGCCAGCAGCCCGGTCGCTCACACTGAAGCTTTCTTT.

The sample holds one count of this clone. The gene calls are TRBV12-3 or TRBV12-4 and TRBJ2-7; D remains unclear. The CDR3 runs 11 residues. Trimming removed 5 bases at V and 3 bases at J, with 5 bases between. The CDR3 is CASSAYYEQYF. CDR3 DNA: TGTGCCAGCAGTGCCTACTACGAGCAGTACTTC.

The chain uses TRBV7-2 and TRBJ1-3; TRBD1 might be the D (6 bases). The germline V and J ends were trimmed by 4 bases and 6 bases, with 13 bases remaining between them. CDR1 is SGHTA and CDR2 is FQGNSA in the germline V gene. This CDR3 is 14 amino acids long. The CDR3 sequence: CASSYADRQNTIYF. The CDR3 nucleotides are TGTGCCAGCAGCTACGCGGACAGACAAAACACCATATATTTT.

Only a few counts were recorded for this clone. The chain uses TRBV11-3 and TRBJ1-2, with 7 bases lining up with TRBD1. J lost 8 bases, V lost 3 bases, and 6 bases had no gene match. Germline values: CDR1 SGHNT, CDR2 YENEEA. The CDR3 covers 13 residues. CDR3 sequence reads: CASSFSGGDGYTF. CDR3 bases: TGTGCCAGCAGCTTTTCAGGGGGTGACGGCTACACCTTC.

V is TRBV10-1 and J is TRBJ1-5; TRBD1 matches at 7 bases. This CDR3 is 15 amino acids long. Trimming at V came to 6 bases and at J to 3 bases, leaving 8 bases not matched to a gene. Looked up from germline, CDR1 is WNHNN and CDR2 is SYGVQD (reference sequence). CDR3: CASRGGTGANQPQHF. CDR3 coding DNA: TGCGCCAGCAGGGGTGGAACAGGGGCCAATCAGCCCCAGCATTTT.

The rearrangement joins TRBV6-1 to TRBJ1-1; no reliable D call. Trimming left V 3 bases short and J 2 bases short, with 10 bases between. The CDR3 consists of 14 residues. The V gene's germline CDR1 is MNHNS and CDR2 SASEGT. CDR3 sequence (DNA): TGTGCCAGCAGTGAGGGGAGCAGTAACACTGAAGCTTTCTTT. Encoded protein: CASSEGSSNTEAFF.

This clone has only one observation. The chain joins TRBV3-1 (or the pseudogene TRBV3-2) to TRBJ1-2; no clear D. Germline V gene data show CDR1 as LGHDT and CDR2 as YNNKEL (reference sequence). This CDR3 is 13 amino acids long. V shed 0 bases and J shed 8 bases, with 10 bases lying between them. This CDR3 reads CASSQEIRSGYTF. CDR3 sequence (DNA): TGTGCCAGCAGCCAAGAAATTCGGTCGGGCTACACCTTC.

The chain carries TRBV30 and TRBJ2-1, with D tentatively TRBD2 (5 bases). Per germline, CDR1 GTSNPN and CDR2 SVGIG (reference sequence). CDR3 length equals 12 residues. V was trimmed by 0 bases and J by 5 bases, leaving 5 bases between them. DNA for the CDR3: TGTGCCTGGAGTGTAGCGGACAATGAGCAGTTCTTC. Protein: CAWSVADNEQFF. The full variable domain, in which reference TRBV30 and TRBJ2-1 provide the parts outside the CDR3, is SQTIHQWPATLVQPVGSPLSLECTVEGTSNPNLYWYRQAAGRGLQLLFYSVGIGQISSEVPQNLSASRPQDRQFILSSKKLLLSDSGFYLCAWSVADNEQFFGPGTRLTVL.

The rearrangement joins TRBV6-2 or TRBV6-3 to TRBJ1-5; the D gene is possibly TRBD1 (6 bases). There are 14 residues in the CDR3. Germline-derived CDR1 and CDR2 are MNHEY and SVGEGT. V was clipped by 6 bases and J by 2 bases, with 11 bases between them. The CDR3 is CASSGTRGNQPQHF. The DNA of the CDR3 is TGTGCCAGCAGCGGGACAAGGGGCAATCAGCCCCAGCATTTT.

This chain joins TRBV5-6 and TRBJ1-1, with a possible D match to TRBD1 (6 bases). Germline CDR1 reads SGHDT; CDR2 reads YYEEEE. Trimming left V 5 bases short and J 4 bases short, with 12 bases between. CDR3 length: 13 residues. The CDR3 loop is CASRGHRVTEAFF. The CDR3 nucleotides are TGTGCCAGCAGGGGACACAGGGTCACTGAAGCTTTCTTT.

The chain joins TRBV2 to TRBJ2-6; D might be TRBD1 (5 bases). V was trimmed by 7 bases and J by 0 bases, leaving 13 bases between them. This CDR3 has 16 amino acids. Germline V gene lookup returns CDR1 SNHLY and CDR2 FYNNEI. In DNA, the CDR3 is TGTGCCAGCATTGACAGTCCTCGCTCTGGGGCCAACGTCCTGACTTTC. Amino acid sequence: CASIDSPRSGANVLTF. Variable domain in full (rest from reference TRBV2 and TRBJ2-6): EPEVTQTPSHQVTQMGQEVILRCVPISNHLYFYWYRQILGQKVEFLVSFYNNEISEKSEIFDDQFSVERPDGSNFTLKIRSTKLEDSAMYFCASIDSPRSGANVLTFGAGSRLTVL.

The chain joins TRBV25-1 to TRBJ1-6; 7 bases are a match to TRBD1. From germline, CDR1 is MGHDK and CDR2 SYGVNS. This CDR3 is 14 amino acids long. V lost 7 bases and J lost 5; bases outside the gene matches: 5. The CDR3 coding sequence is TGTGCCAGCAACAGGGGTGGAGATAATTCACCCCTCCACTTT. It encodes CASNRGGDNSPLHF.

This chain uses TRBV7-3 with TRBJ2-5; TRBD2 matches at 10 bases. This CDR3 is 18 amino acids long. Germline loops: CDR1 SGHTA, CDR2 FQGTGA. V lost 5 bases, J lost 4 bases, and 16 bases stayed unmatched. DNA for the CDR3: TGTGCCAGCAGCCCAGGCAGGACGAGCGGGGGGGCTCGAGAGACCCAGTACTTC. It encodes CASSPGRTSGGARETQYF.

The CDR3 region has the DNA TGTGCCAGCAGCCCCCGGGACAGGGACCGCGAGCAGTACTTC. It specifies CASSPRDRDREQYF. The J gene is TRBJ2-7, the V gene TRBV11-3; 9 nucleotides line up with TRBD1. The CDR3 has 14 amino acids. Germline values: CDR1 SGHNT, CDR2 YENEEA. The J segment lost 6 bases and the V segment lost 5 bases, leaving 8 bases of the junction unmatched.